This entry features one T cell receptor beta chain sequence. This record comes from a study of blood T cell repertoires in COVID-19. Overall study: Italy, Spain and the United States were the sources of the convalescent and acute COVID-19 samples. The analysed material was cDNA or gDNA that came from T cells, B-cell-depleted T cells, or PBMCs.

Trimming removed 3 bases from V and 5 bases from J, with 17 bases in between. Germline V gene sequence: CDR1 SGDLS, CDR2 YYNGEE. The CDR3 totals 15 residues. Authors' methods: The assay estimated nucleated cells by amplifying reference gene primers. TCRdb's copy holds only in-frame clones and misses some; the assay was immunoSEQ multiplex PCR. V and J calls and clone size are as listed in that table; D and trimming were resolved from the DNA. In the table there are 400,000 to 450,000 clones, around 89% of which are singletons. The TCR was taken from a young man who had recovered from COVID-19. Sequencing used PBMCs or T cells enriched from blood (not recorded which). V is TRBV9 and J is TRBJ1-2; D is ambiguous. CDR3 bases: TGTGCCAGCAGCGGGACCTCGGGGTTAGTATATGGCTACACCTTC. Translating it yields CASSGTSGLVYGYTF.